This TCR beta chain was recovered during a study of blood T cell repertoires in COVID-19. Study information: Researchers got acute and convalescent COVID-19 samples from the United States, Italy and Spain. In each case, the material was cDNA or gDNA derived from T cells, B-cell-depleted T cells, or PBMCs.

V shed 6 bases, J shed 2 bases, and the junction held 8 bases outside the gene matches. CDR1 and CDR2 (germline): MNHNY, SVGAGI (reference sequence). This CDR3 has 16 residues. In the authors' methods: For nucleated cells, counts were estimated from reference gene primer amplification. Here immunoSEQ multiplex PCR was the method, and the copy in TCRdb shows in-frame clones only, minus some. The V and J calls and clone size come from that table; D and trimming were worked out from the DNA. The sample lists about 40,000 clones; roughly 90% were seen once. Sequenced: peripheral blood. The receptor was derived from a human donor in a cohort sampled during active COVID-19. This chain uses TRBV6-6 with TRBJ2-5; 11 bases match TRBD1. CDR3: CASSDGQGARQETQYF. CDR3 coding DNA: TGTGCCAGCAGCGACGGACAGGGGGCGCGGCAAGAGACCCAGTACTTC.